This TCR beta chain was profiled in a study of T cells in narcolepsy. Only in-frame clones appear in the TCRdb table, and some are missing; sequencing was by immunoSEQ multiplex PCR. The table lists about 35,000 clones, 75% to 90% of them singletons. Germline CDR1 MNHEY, CDR2 SVGAGI. V gave up 6 bases and J gave up 6 bases, with 12 bases separating them. CDR3 size: 12 residues. The sequence was collected from a human donor with narcolepsy. V and J are TRBV6-5 and TRBJ2-7; D may match TRBD1 or TRBD2 (5 bases each). The sample was CD45RA- memory CD4+ T cells from PBMCs. The CDR3 sequence is CASSVGVGEQYF. CDR3 DNA: TGTGCCAGCAGCGTGGGGGTCGGCGAGCAGTACTTC.